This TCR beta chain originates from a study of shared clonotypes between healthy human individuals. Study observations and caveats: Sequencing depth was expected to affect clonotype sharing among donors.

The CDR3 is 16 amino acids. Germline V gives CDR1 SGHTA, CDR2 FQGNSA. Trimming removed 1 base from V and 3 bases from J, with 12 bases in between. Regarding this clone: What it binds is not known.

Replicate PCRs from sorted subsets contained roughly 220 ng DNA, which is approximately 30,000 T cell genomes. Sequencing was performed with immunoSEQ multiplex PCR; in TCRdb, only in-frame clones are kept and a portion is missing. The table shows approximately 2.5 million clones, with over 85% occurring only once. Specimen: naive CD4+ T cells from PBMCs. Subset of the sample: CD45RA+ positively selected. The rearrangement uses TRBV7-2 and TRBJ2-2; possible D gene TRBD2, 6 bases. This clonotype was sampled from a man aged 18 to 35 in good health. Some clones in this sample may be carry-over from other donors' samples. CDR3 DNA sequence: TGTGCCAGCAGCTTAGTAACCGGGACTTACACCGGGGAGCTGTTTTTT. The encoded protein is CASSLVTGTYTGELFF.